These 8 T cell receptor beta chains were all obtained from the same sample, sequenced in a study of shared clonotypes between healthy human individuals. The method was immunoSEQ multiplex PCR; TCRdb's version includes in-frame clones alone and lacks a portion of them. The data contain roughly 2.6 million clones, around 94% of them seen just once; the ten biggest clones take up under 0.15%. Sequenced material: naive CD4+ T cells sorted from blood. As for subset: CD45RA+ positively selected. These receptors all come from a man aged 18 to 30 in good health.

The CDR3 sequence is CATRIQGVGTYEQYF. The CDR3 DNA reads as TGTGCCACCCGAATACAGGGTGTGGGCACCTACGAGCAGTACTTC. This chain joins TRBV10-3 and TRBJ2-7; D perhaps matches TRBD1 (6 bases). The CDR3 runs 15 residues. The V gene's germline CDR1 is ENHRY and CDR2 SYGVKD. V lost 10 bases and J lost 2, with 21 bases in between.

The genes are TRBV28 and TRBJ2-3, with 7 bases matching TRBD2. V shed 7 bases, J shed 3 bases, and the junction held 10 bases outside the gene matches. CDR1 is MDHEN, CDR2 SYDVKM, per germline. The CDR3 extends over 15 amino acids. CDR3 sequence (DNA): TGTGCCAGCACCCAGCGGGGCCCCGGGACAGATACGCAGTATTTT. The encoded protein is CASTQRGPGTDTQYF.

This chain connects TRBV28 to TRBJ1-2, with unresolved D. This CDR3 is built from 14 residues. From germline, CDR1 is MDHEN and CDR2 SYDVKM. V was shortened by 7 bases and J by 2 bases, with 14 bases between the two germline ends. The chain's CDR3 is CASTSGSRNYGYTF. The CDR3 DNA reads TGTGCCAGCACCTCTGGGAGCAGGAACTATGGCTACACCTTC.

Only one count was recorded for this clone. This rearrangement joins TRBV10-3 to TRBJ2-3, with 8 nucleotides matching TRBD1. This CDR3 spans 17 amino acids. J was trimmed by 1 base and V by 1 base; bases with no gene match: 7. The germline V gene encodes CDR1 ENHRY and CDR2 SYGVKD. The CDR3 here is CAISEYLGQGGTDTQYF. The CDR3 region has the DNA TGTGCCATCAGTGAGTACCTAGGACAGGGAGGCACAGATACGCAGTATTTT.

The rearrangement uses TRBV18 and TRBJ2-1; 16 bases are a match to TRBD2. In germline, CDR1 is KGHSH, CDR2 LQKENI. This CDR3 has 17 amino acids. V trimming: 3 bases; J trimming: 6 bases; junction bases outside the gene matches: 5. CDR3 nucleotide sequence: TGTGCCAGCTCACCGGGACTAGCGGGGGGGCTAGGCAATGAGCAGTTCTTC. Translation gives CASSPGLAGGLGNEQFF.

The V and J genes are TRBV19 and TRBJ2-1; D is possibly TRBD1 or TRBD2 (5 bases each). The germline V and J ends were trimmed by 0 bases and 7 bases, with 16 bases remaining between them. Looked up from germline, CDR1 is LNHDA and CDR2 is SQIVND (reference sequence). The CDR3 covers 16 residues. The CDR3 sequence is CASSIEVRQGGNEQFF. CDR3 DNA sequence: TGTGCCAGTAGTATAGAAGTTAGGCAGGGCGGGAATGAGCAGTTCTTC.

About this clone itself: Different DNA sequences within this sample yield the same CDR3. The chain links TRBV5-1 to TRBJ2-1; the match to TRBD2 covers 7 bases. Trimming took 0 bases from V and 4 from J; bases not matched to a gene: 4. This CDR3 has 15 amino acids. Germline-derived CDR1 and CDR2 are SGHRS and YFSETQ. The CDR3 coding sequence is TGCGCCAGCAGCTTGGAGGGCGGGAGTTACAATGAGCAGTTCTTC. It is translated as CASSLEGGSYNEQFF.

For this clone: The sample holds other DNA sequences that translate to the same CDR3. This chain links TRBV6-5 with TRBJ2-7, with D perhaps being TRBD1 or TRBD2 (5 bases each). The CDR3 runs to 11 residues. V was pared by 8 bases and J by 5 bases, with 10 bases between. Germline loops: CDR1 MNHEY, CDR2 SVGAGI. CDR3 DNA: TGTGCCAGCGGGAGAGGGGACGAGCAGTACTTC. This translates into CASGRGDEQYF.